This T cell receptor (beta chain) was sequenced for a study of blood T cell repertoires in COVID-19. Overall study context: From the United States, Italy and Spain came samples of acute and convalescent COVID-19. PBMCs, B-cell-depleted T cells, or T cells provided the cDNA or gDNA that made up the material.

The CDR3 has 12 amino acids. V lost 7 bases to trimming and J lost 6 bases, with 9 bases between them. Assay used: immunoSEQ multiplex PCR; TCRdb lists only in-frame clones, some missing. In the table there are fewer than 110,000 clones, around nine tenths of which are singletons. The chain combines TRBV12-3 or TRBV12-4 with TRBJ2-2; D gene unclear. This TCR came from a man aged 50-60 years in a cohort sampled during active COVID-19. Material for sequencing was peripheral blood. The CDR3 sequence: CASTGLAGELFF. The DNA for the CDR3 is TGTGCCAGCACGGGTTTGGCCGGGGAGCTGTTTTTT.